Listed below are T cell receptor beta chains from one sample, sequenced in a study of control samples from healthy donors and cancer patients. Produced via immunoSEQ multiplex PCR; TCRdb's table is partial and in-frame only. Of approximately 150,000 clones listed, 95% to 96% were seen once; the top ten hold approximately 1%. The sequenced sample was blood. The receptors derive from a woman aged 25 to 39 in good health. Each CDR3 is given with its conserved first and last residue. D genes are given only for firm matches. Clone size is stated in some rows and not others, as once, few, many or a class when expanded.

>TRBJ1-1|-|TRBV28|-
TGTGCCAGCAGTTATCCCAGGAACACTGAAGCTTTCTTT
CASSYPRNTEAFF
>TRBJ1-1|-|TRBV19|-
TGTGCCAGTTCCCCGCCAAGGAAGGGGACAATGAACACTGAAGCTTTCTTT
CASSPPRKGTMNTEAFF
>TRBJ2-1|-|TRBV19|-
TGTGCCAGTAGTAGACGGGGGAGCTCCTACAATGAGCAGTTCTTC
CASSRRGSSYNEQFF
>TRBJ1-5|-|TRBV27|-
TGTGCCAGCAGAAGAACCGGGGGGAATCAGCCCCAGCATTTT
CASRRTGGNQPQHF
>TRBJ1-1|-|TRBV5-6|once
TGTGCCAGCAGCTTGTTTGGCAATGAAGCTTTCTTT
CASSLFGNEAFF
>TRBJ1-6|-|TRBV15|-
TGTGCCACCAGCAGAGAGGGGGCCACGGATCATGGTAATTCACCCCTCCACTTT
CATSREGATDHGNSPLHF
>TRBJ1-2|-|TRBV27|-
TGTGCCAGCAGTCCTGGGTATAACTATGGCTACACCTTC
CASSPGYNYGYTF
>TRBJ2-1|TRBD2|TRBV6-4|-
TGTGCCAGCAGTGACTCGGGACTAGCGGGCGGGCATGAGCAGTTCTTC
CASSDSGLAGGHEQFF
>TRBJ1-5|-|TRBV5-8|-
TGTGCCAGCATCCCTTTTAATTCACACGATAGCAATCAGCCCCAGCATTTT
CASIPFNSHDSNQPQHF
>TRBJ1-1|-|TRBV19|-
TGTGCCAGTTTGCCTTGGGGCGGTGCTGAAGCTTTCTTT
CASLPWGGAEAFF
>TRBJ2-1|-|TRBV28|-
TGTTCCCATGGGCAGGGATCCTACAATGAGCAGTTCTTC
CSHGQGSYNEQFF
>TRBJ1-2|-|TRBV19|-
TGTGCCAGTAGCGCAGGAGCGTACTATGGCTACACCTTC
CASSAGAYYGYTF
>TRBJ2-3|TRBD1|TRBV6-4|few
TGTGCCAGCAGTGAGACAGGGGAGGTAGATACGCAGTATTTT
CASSETGEVDTQYF
>TRBJ1-5|-|TRBV27|-
TGTGCCAGCAAGTTCCGGGGACACGATAGCAATCAGCCCCAGCATTTT
CASKFRGHDSNQPQHF
>TRBJ2-7|-|TRBV2|-
TGTGCCAGCAGTGAAGGAAGTAGCGACACCTACGAGCAGTACTTC
CASSEGSSDTYEQYF
>TRBJ2-1|-|TRBV5-1|-
TGCGCCAGCAGCCCGACCCCCTCCTACAATGAGCAGTTCTTC
CASSPTPSYNEQFF
>TRBJ2-2|-|TRBV6-1|-
TGTGCCAGCAGTGAATTAGACAGGGAGGAGGCCGGGGAGCTGTTTTTT
CASSELDREEAGELFF
>TRBJ2-5|-|TRBV19|-
TGTGCCAGTACCACCTTGGATGCTCGGGACTTCCAAGAGACCCAGTACTTC
CASTTLDARDFQETQYF
>TRBJ1-5|-|TRBV2|-
TGTGCCAGCAGTGAGCAAGGGGCGAGCAATCAGCCCCAGCATTTT
CASSEQGASNQPQHF
>TRBJ2-2|-|TRBV7-9|-
TGTGCCAGCAGCCTCTGGGGGGACCACACCGGGGAGCTGTTTTTT
CASSLWGDHTGELFF
>TRBJ1-1|-|TRBV3-1/TRBV3-2|-
TGTGCCAGCAGCTCCGGGGCCGGGGCTGAAGCTTTCTTT
CASSSGAGAEAFF
>TRBJ2-3|-|TRBV30|-
TGTGCCTGGAGTGCTAGACAGGCGAGCACAGATACGCAGTATTTT
CAWSARQASTDTQYF
>TRBJ2-5|-|TRBV4-2|-
TGTGCCAGCAGCCCCGACCGATGGGGGACCCAGTACTTC
CASSPDRWGTQYF
>TRBJ2-3|-|TRBV24-1|-
TGTGCCACCAGCAGTGAGCGTAGCACAGATACGCAGTATTTT
CATSSERSTDTQYF
>TRBJ2-1|TRBD2|TRBV4-2|-
TGTGCCAGCAGCCAAGTTGGGAGGGGACTAGCAACAAACAATGAGCAGTTCTTC
CASSQVGRGLATNNEQFF
>TRBJ2-1|TRBD2|TRBV6-2/TRBV6-3|-
TGTGCCAGCAGTTACTCCCCTAGCGGGGGTGAGCAGTTCTTC
CASSYSPSGGEQFF
>TRBJ1-5|-|TRBV27|once
TGTGCCAGCAGTTTTGGACAGAAGGATCAGCCCCAGCATTTT
CASSFGQKDQPQHF
>TRBJ1-2|-|TRBV2|-
TGTGCCAGCAGAAATGAGCCCGTCTCTGGCTACACCTTC
CASRNEPVSGYTF
>TRBJ2-7|TRBD1|TRBV5-1|-
TGCGCCAGCAGCTTGGATCCCCGGACAGGGGTTGTCGAGCAGTACTTC
CASSLDPRTGVVEQYF
>TRBJ2-1|-|TRBV27|-
TGTGCCAGCAGTACTTACAATGAGCAGTTCTTC
CASSTYNEQFF
>TRBJ1-4|-|TRBV14|-
TGTGCCAGCAGCCAAGCGGAAACGGAAAAACTGTTTTTT
CASSQAETEKLFF
>TRBJ2-7|TRBD2|TRBV6-1|-
TGTGCCAGCAGTGAAAGCGGGAGGGCCCTGGACGAGCAGTACTTC
CASSESGRALDEQYF
>TRBJ2-1|-|TRBV6-4|-
TGTGCCAGCCCCTCAGTCCACCGTCGCCCCCAAACACGGCGTTACAATGAGCAGTTCTTC
CASPSVHRRPQTRRYNEQFF
>TRBJ2-3|-|TRBV2|-
TGTGCCAGCACCGGGACAAACCACCCAGATACGCAGTATTTT
CASTGTNHPDTQYF
>TRBJ1-2|-|TRBV3-1/TRBV3-2|-
TGTGCCAGCAGCCAAGATCTGACAGACGCTAACTATGGCTACACCTTC
CASSQDLTDANYGYTF
>TRBJ1-1|-|TRBV6-1|few
TGTGCCAGCAGTGAACAGGAAGGGGTCACTGAAGCTTTCTTT
CASSEQEGVTEAFF
>TRBJ1-3|-|TRBV19|-
TGTGCCAGTAGTACTAAGGACACCATATATTTT
CASSTKDTIYF
>TRBJ1-2|-|TRBV30|once
TGTGCCTGGAACCCCGGACGGAGGAGCTATGGCTACACCTTC
CAWNPGRRSYGYTF
>TRBJ1-2|-|TRBV29-1|-
TGCAGCGTTTTTGGTACCTATGGCTACACCTTC
CSVFGTYGYTF
>TRBJ2-7|-|TRBV15|-
TGTGCCACCAGCAGAGAAATTTGGGGCGACGAGCAGTACTTC
CATSREIWGDEQYF
>TRBJ1-1|-|TRBV28|once
TGTGCCAGCAGAAAATGGTGGGGGCGGCCAATGAACACTGAAGCTTTCTTT
CASRKWWGRPMNTEAFF
>TRBJ2-5|-|TRBV7-2|-
TGTGCCAGCAGCTGGACCCGCGGGGAGACCCAGTACTTC
CASSWTRGETQYF
>TRBJ1-1|TRBD1|TRBV10-3|-
TGTGCCATCTTAGCGGCTGGGGACAGGGGGACCACTGAAGCTTTCTTT
CAILAAGDRGTTEAFF
>TRBJ1-5|-|TRBV4-1|once
TGCGCCAGCAGCCAAGATGCTATGAGGGGAAGCAATCAGCCCCAGCATTTT
CASSQDAMRGSNQPQHF
>TRBJ2-2|-|TRBV2|once
TGTGCCAGCAGCTTGCTAAACACCGGGGAGCTGTTTTTT
CASSLLNTGELFF
>TRBJ1-2|-|TRBV27|-
TGTGCCAGCAGTCCTGGGACGTCCTATGGCTACACCTTC
CASSPGTSYGYTF
>TRBJ2-7|-|TRBV6-5|-
TGTGCCAGCAGTTACTCGGTACAGGAATGGGTCGGTGAGCAGTACTTC
CASSYSVQEWVGEQYF
>TRBJ2-6|-|TRBV2|-
TGTGCCAGCAGTGCAACCTACTCTGGGGCCAACGTCCTGACTTTC
CASSATYSGANVLTF
>TRBJ1-2|-|TRBV29-1|-
TGCAGCGTTGAAAGGACGGACTACTATGGCTACACCTTC
CSVERTDYYGYTF
>TRBJ2-7|-|TRBV27|-
TGTGCCAGCAGTGGCAGCTACGAGCAGTACTTC
CASSGSYEQYF
>TRBJ2-5|-|TRBV6-1|-
TGTGCCAGCAGTGACGTGGGGGGCCCCGAAGAGACCCAGTACTTC
CASSDVGGPEETQYF
>TRBJ1-4|TRBD1|TRBV6-1|-
TGTGCCAGCAGTGAGGGACAGGCTTATTCTAATGAAAAACTGTTTTTT
CASSEGQAYSNEKLFF
>TRBJ2-7|-|TRBV5-6|-
TGTGCCAGCAGCTTGGAAGGTGAGCAGTACTTC
CASSLEGEQYF